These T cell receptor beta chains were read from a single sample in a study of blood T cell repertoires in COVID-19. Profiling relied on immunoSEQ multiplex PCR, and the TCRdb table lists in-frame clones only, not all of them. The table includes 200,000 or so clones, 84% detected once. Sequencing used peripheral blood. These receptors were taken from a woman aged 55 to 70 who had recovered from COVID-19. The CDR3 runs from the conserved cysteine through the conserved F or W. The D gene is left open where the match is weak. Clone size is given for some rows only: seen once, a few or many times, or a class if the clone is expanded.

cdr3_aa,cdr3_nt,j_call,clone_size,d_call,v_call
CATAGGLVGYTF,TGTGCCACGGCCGGGGGGCTGGTTGGCTACACCTTC,TRBJ1-2,-,-,TRBV10-3
CASSAGVRETQYF,TGTGCCAGCAGTGCCGGGGTAAGAGAGACCCAGTACTTC,TRBJ2-5,-,-,TRBV2
CASSPGLAGNTGELFF,TGTGCCAGCTCACCCGGACTAGCGGGAAACACCGGGGAGCTGTTTTTT,TRBJ2-2,-,TRBD2,TRBV18
CASSPETGSSPLHF,TGTGCCAGCAGCCCAGAGACAGGGAGTTCACCCCTCCACTTT,TRBJ1-6,-,TRBD1,TRBV3-1/TRBV3-2
CASSLTGRTSGSTDTQYF,TGTGCCAGCAGCTTAACGGGGAGAACTAGCGGTAGCACAGATACGCAGTATTTT,TRBJ2-3,-,TRBD2,TRBV7-3
CASSPLSAGELFF,TGTGCCAGCAGCCCGCTTAGTGCCGGGGAGCTGTTTTTT,TRBJ2-2,once,-,TRBV5-5
CATSPQGFSDEQYF,TGTGCCACCAGCCCCCAAGGGTTTAGCGACGAGCAGTACTTC,TRBJ2-7,few,-,TRBV15
CAIRPSDRGLGNEQFF,TGTGCCATCAGGCCATCTGACAGGGGGCTCGGCAATGAGCAGTTCTTC,TRBJ2-1,few,TRBD1,TRBV10-3
CASSQDYSNNQPQHF,TGTGCCAGCAGCCAGGACTACAGTAACAATCAGCCCCAGCATTTT,TRBJ1-5,-,-,TRBV3-1/TRBV3-2
CASSSPRYLLTYEQYF,TGTGCCAGCAGTTCCCCAAGATACTTACTTACCTACGAGCAGTACTTC,TRBJ2-7,-,-,TRBV6-5
CASSPLRGQGAFFSNQPQHF,TGTGCCAGCAGTCCTCTGAGGGGACAGGGGGCGTTCTTTAGCAATCAGCCCCAGCATTTT,TRBJ1-5,-,TRBD1,TRBV6-7
CASSLTGGHSPLHF,TGTGCCAGCAGCCTGACAGGGGGCCATTCACCCCTCCACTTT,TRBJ1-6,-,TRBD1,TRBV14
CASSVEGRGNYGYTF,TGCGCCAGCAGCGTGGAGGGCAGGGGTAACTATGGCTACACCTTC,TRBJ1-2,few,-,TRBV5-1
CASSRSRVVRVGYGYTF,TGTGCCAGCAGCCGGTCCCGGGTGGTTCGAGTGGGCTATGGCTACACCTTC,TRBJ1-2,once,-,TRBV14
CASSLGMWAGNTEAFF,TGTGCCAGCAGCTTGGGCATGTGGGCTGGGAACACTGAAGCTTTCTTT,TRBJ1-1,-,-,TRBV5-5
CASSPVRGNSGANVLTF,TGCGCCAGCAGTCCTGTACGCGGTAACTCTGGGGCCAACGTCCTGACTTTC,TRBJ2-6,once,-,TRBV4-1
CASSPTGGGGTGELFF,TGCGCCAGCAGCCCCACAGGGGGCGGGGGCACCGGGGAGCTGTTTTTT,TRBJ2-2,-,TRBD1,TRBV4-1
CASSTPGTGGYYGYTF,TGTGCCAGTAGTACCCCCGGGACAGGGGGCTACTATGGCTACACCTTC,TRBJ1-2,-,TRBD1,TRBV19
CASSQSIEQYF,TGTGCCAGCAGCCAATCCATCGAGCAGTACTTC,TRBJ2-7,-,-,TRBV14
CASSLEFLDRTARYEQYF,TGCGCCAGCAGCTTGGAATTCTTGGACCGGACAGCCCGCTACGAGCAGTACTTC,TRBJ2-7,once,-,TRBV5-1
CASSLGLAGAETQYF,TGTGCCAGCAGCTTAGGTTTAGCGGGGGCCGAGACCCAGTACTTC,TRBJ2-5,-,TRBD2,TRBV5-4
CASRKHDYGYTF,TGTGCCAGCAGGAAGCACGACTATGGCTACACCTTC,TRBJ1-2,-,-,TRBV25-1
CASSWTGGGYTF,TGTGCCAGCAGTTGGACAGGGGGCGGCTACACCTTC,TRBJ1-2,-,TRBD1,TRBV27
CASSTTGVTEAFF,TGCGCCAGCAGCACTACAGGGGTCACTGAAGCTTTCTTT,TRBJ1-1,-,TRBD1,TRBV5-1
CASSVFTGGVSYGYTF,TGTGCCAGCAGTGTTTTCACAGGTGGGGTTAGCTATGGCTACACCTTC,TRBJ1-2,-,-,TRBV2
CASSWTSGGLQETQYF,TGTGCCAGCAGTTGGACTAGCGGGGGGCTTCAAGAGACCCAGTACTTC,TRBJ2-5,-,TRBD2,TRBV6-5
CASSAGETYEQYF,TGTGCCAGCAGTGCGGGGGAGACCTACGAGCAGTACTTC,TRBJ2-7,-,-,TRBV25-1
CASSLYFPGGTGKNIQYF,TGTGCCAGCAGCTTGTACTTCCCAGGGGGCACGGGCAAAAACATTCAGTACTTC,TRBJ2-4,-,TRBD1,TRBV5-6
CASSTRDSSNQPQHF,TGTGCCAGCAGCACGCGGGACAGTAGCAATCAGCCCCAGCATTTT,TRBJ1-5,-,TRBD1,TRBV7-8
CASSPRQGSDEQYF,TGTGCCAGCAGCCCCAGACAGGGATCGGATGAGCAGTACTTC,TRBJ2-7,-,TRBD1,TRBV3-1/TRBV3-2
CASSWDSYEQYF,TGTGCCAGCAGCTGGGACAGCTACGAGCAGTACTTC,TRBJ2-7,-,TRBD1,TRBV7-8
CASSQEGGFDTQYF,TGTGCCAGCAGCCAAGAAGGGGGCTTTGATACGCAGTATTTT,TRBJ2-3,-,TRBD1,TRBV4-2
CASSLGDSFEQYF,TGTGCCAGCAGCTTAGGGGACAGTTTTGAGCAGTACTTC,TRBJ2-7,few,TRBD1,TRBV7-2
CASSVDIAGGSPQYF,TGTGCCAGCAGCGTCGATATAGCGGGGGGGTCTCCCCAGTACTTC,TRBJ2-5,-,TRBD2,TRBV11-2
CASSLVSGYAYGYTF,TGTGCCAGCAGCTTAGTATCAGGGTACGCCTATGGCTACACCTTC,TRBJ1-2,-,-,TRBV11-2
CASSATGQGNTETQYF,TGTGCCAGCAGCGCAACGGGACAGGGGAATACCGAGACCCAGTACTTC,TRBJ2-5,-,TRBD1,TRBV9
CSAQGVTEAFF,TGCAGTGCGCAGGGGGTGACTGAAGCTTTCTTT,TRBJ1-1,-,TRBD1,TRBV20-1
CASTNGLHYGYTF,TGTGCCAGCACCAACGGGTTGCACTATGGCTACACCTTC,TRBJ1-2,-,-,TRBV6-5
CASSGQGAVNYGYTF,TGTGCCAGCAGTGGGCAGGGGGCGGTGAACTATGGCTACACCTTC,TRBJ1-2,-,TRBD1,TRBV6-2/TRBV6-3
CASSLPGGSHEQYF,TGTGCCAGCAGCTTACCCGGGGGGTCCCACGAGCAGTACTTC,TRBJ2-7,-,TRBD2,TRBV11-1
CASSLEPRGLYGYTF,TGCGCCAGCAGCTTGGAGCCACGGGGTTTGTATGGCTACACCTTC,TRBJ1-2,-,-,TRBV5-1
CASSYGLTGRLAFF,TGTGCCAGCAGTTACGGTTTGACAGGACGCCTAGCTTTCTTT,TRBJ1-1,once,-,TRBV6-5
CASSSEAWKEKLFF,TGTGCCAGCAGTTCTGAGGCATGGAAGGAAAAACTGTTTTTT,TRBJ1-4,-,-,TRBV6-5
CASSQDRTVGYGYTF,TGCGCCAGCAGCCAAGACAGGACAGTAGGATATGGCTACACCTTC,TRBJ1-2,-,-,TRBV4-1
CASSSLGGAGTQYF,TGTGCCAGCAGTTCCCTCGGGGGGGCGGGGACCCAGTACTTC,TRBJ2-5,-,TRBD2,TRBV6-5
CASSVSSGGGYNEQFF,TGTGCCAGCAGCGTCAGCTCCGGCGGCGGCTACAATGAGCAGTTCTTC,TRBJ2-1,-,-,TRBV11-2
CASSEGGVNTEAFF,TGTGCCAGCAGTGAAGGGGGCGTGAACACTGAAGCTTTCTTT,TRBJ1-1,-,-,TRBV6-1
CASCLAAANTEAFF,TGTGCCAGCTGCCTGGCGGCGGCGAACACTGAAGCTTTCTTT,TRBJ1-1,-,-,TRBV5-8
CASSMMGQGSSPLHF,TGTGCCAGTAGTATGATGGGACAGGGAAGCTCACCCCTCCACTTT,TRBJ1-6,-,TRBD1,TRBV19
CASSVGDRMNTEAFF,TGTGCCAGCAGCGTTGGGGACAGAATGAACACTGAAGCTTTCTTT,TRBJ1-1,-,TRBD1,TRBV9
CASSFIGTDYGYTF,TGTGCCAGCAGCTTTATCGGGACAGACTATGGCTACACCTTC,TRBJ1-2,-,TRBD1,TRBV5-4
CAISEGTKSSGNTIYF,TGTGCCATCAGTGAGGGGACAAAAAGCTCTGGAAACACCATATATTTT,TRBJ1-3,-,-,TRBV10-3
CASSQHYLNYGYTF,TGTGCCAGCAGCCAACACTACCTCAACTATGGCTACACCTTC,TRBJ1-2,-,-,TRBV16